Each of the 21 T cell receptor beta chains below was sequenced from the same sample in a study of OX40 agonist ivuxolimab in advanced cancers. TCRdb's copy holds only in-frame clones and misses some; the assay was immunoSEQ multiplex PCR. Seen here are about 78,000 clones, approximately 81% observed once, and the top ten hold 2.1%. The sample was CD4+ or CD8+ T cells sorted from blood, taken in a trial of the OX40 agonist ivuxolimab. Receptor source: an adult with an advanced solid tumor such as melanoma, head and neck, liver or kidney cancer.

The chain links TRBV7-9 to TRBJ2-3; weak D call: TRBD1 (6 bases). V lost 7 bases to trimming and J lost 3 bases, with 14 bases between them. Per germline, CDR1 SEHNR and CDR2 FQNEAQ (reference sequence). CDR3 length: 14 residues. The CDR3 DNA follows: TGTGCCAGCACAAATACAGGGAAAACAGATACGCAGTATTTT. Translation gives CASTNTGKTDTQYF.

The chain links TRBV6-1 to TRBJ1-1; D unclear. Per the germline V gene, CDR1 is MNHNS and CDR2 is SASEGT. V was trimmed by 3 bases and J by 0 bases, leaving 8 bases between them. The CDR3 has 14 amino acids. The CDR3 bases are TGTGCCAGCAGTGATTTGCGGATGAACACTGAAGCTTTCTTT. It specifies CASSDLRMNTEAFF.

The CDR3 sequence: CASSTHRGSNTEAFF. In DNA form, the CDR3 reads TGTGCCAGCAGCACTCACCGGGGTTCGAACACTGAAGCTTTCTTT. V is TRBV7-3 and J is TRBJ1-1; no definite D call. The CDR3 extends over 15 amino acids. Germline V lookup: CDR1 SGHTA, CDR2 FQGTGA. V gave up 5 bases and J gave up 1 base, with 14 bases separating them.

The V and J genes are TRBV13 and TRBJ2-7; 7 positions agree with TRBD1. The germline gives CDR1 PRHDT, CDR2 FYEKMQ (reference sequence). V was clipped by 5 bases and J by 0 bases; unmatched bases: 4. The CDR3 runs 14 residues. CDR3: CASSRGQASYEQYF. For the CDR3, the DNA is TGTGCCAGCAGCCGTGGACAGGCCTCCTACGAGCAGTACTTC.

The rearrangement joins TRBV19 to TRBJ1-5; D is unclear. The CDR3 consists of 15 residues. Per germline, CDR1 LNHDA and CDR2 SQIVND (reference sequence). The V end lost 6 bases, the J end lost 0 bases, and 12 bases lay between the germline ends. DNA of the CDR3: TGTGCCAGTAGCGAAAGACGGGGTAGCAATCAGCCCCAGCATTTT. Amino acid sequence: CASSERRGSNQPQHF.

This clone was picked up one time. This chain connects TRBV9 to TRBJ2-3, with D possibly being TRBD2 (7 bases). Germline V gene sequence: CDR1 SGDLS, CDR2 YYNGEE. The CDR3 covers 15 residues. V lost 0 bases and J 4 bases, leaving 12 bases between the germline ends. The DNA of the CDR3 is TGTGCCAGCAGCGTAGAGGGGGGGGCCGCAGATACGCAGTATTTT. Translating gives CASSVEGGAADTQYF. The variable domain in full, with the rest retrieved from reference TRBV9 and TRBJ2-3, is DSGVTQTPKHLITATGQRVTLRCSPRSGDLSVYWYQQSLDQGLQFLIQYYNGEERAKGNILERFSAQQFPDLHSELNLSSLELGDSALYFCASSVEGGAADTQYFGPGTRLTVL.

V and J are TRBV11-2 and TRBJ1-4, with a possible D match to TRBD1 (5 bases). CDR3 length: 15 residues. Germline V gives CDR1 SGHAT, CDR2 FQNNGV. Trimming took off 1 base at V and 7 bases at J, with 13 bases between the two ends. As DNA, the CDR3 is TGTGCCAGCAGCTTAGGACCCGCTGGGGGTGAAAAACTGTTTTTT. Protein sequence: CASSLGPAGGEKLFF.

CDR3 coding DNA: TGTGCCAGCAGTTTACCCGGGGCTAGCGGAAACAATGAGCAGTTCTTC. It translates to CASSLPGASGNNEQFF. The chain is built from TRBV28 and TRBJ2-1, with 7 positions matching TRBD2. The CDR3 contains 16 residues. V lost 2 bases, J lost 5 bases, and 9 bases stayed unmatched. The germline V gene encodes CDR1 MDHEN and CDR2 SYDVKM.

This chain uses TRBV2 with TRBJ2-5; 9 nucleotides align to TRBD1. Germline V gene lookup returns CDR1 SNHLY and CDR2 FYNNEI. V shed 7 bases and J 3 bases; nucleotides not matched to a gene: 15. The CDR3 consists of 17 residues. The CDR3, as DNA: TGTGCCAGCAATAAGGGGACAGGGAGGGGATCCAAAGAGACCCAGTACTTC. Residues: CASNKGTGRGSKETQYF.

The CDR3 is CASTSRNTGELFF. CDR3 nucleotide sequence: TGTGCCAGCACGAGTAGGAACACCGGGGAGCTGTTTTTT. The chain has TRBV6-5 and TRBJ2-2, with D unresolved. The germline V gene encodes CDR1 MNHEY and CDR2 SVGAGI. V was cut by 7 bases and J by 1 base, with 7 bases left in between. CDR3 length: 13 amino acids.

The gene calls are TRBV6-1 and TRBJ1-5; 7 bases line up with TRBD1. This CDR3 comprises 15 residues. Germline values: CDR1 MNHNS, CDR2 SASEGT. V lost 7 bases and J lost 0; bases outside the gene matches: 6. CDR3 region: CASTPGQYSNQPQHF. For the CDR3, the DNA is TGTGCCAGCACTCCGGGACAGTATAGCAATCAGCCCCAGCATTTT.

In DNA form, the CDR3 reads TGTGCCAGCAGTGAAGGGGGCGGGGGGGCTCGTAGAGAGACCCAGTACTTC. Its translation: CASSEGGGGARRETQYF. J is TRBJ2-5 and V is TRBV2; 9 nucleotides line up with TRBD2. The CDR3 is 17 residues long. Germline CDR1 and CDR2: SNHLY and FYNNEI. Trimming removed 1 base from V and 4 bases from J; junction bases left unmatched: 10.

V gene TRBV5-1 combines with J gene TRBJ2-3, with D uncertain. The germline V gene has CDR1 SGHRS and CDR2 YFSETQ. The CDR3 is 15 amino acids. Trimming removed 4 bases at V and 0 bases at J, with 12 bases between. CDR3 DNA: TGCGCCAGCAGCCGCATACCCCCTAGCACAGATACGCAGTATTTT. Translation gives CASSRIPPSTDTQYF.

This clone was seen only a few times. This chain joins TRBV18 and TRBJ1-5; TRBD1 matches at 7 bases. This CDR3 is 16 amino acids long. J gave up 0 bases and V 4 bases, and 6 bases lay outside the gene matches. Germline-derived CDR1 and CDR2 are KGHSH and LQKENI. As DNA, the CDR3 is TGTGCCAGCTCACGCGGGACAGCTTATAGCAATCAGCCCCAGCATTTT. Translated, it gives CASSRGTAYSNQPQHF.

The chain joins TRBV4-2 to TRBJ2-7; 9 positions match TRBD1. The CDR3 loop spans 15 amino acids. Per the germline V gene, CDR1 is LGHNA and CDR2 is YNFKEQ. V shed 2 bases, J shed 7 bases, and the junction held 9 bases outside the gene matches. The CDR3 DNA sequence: TGTGCCAGCAGCCAAACCGGGACAGGGAGGTTGGAGCAGTACTTC. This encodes CASSQTGTGRLEQYF.

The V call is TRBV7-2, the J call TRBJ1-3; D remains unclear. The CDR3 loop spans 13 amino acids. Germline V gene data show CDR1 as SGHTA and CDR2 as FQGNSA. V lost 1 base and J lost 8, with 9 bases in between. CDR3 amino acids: CASSLDEGYTIYF. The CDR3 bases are TGTGCCAGCAGCTTAGACGAGGGATACACCATATATTTT.

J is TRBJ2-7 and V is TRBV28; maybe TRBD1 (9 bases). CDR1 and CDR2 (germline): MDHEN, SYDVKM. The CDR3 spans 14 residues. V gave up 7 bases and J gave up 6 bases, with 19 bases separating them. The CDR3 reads CASIVGTGTSEQYF. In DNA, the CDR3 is TGTGCCAGCATTGTAGGGACAGGGACTAGCGAGCAGTACTTC.

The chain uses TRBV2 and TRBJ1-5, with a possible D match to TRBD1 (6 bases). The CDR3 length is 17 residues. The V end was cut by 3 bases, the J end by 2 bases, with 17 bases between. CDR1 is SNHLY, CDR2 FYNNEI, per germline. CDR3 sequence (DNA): TGTGCCAGCAGTGAGCGAGCGAGAGGGGGTGGCAATCAGCCCCAGCATTTT. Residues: CASSERARGGGNQPQHF.

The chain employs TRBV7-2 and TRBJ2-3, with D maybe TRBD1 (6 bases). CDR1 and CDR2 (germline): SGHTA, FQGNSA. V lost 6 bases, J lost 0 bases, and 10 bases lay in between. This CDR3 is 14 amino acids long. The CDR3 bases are TGTGCCAGCAGACCCGGGACAAGCACAGATACGCAGTATTTT. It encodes CASRPGTSTDTQYF.

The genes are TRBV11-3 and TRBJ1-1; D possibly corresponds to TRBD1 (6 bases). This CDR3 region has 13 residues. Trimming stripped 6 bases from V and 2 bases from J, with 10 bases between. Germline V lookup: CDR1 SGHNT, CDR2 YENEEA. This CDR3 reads CASSSGANTEAFF. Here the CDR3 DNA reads TGTGCCAGCAGTTCGGGGGCTAACACTGAAGCTTTCTTT.

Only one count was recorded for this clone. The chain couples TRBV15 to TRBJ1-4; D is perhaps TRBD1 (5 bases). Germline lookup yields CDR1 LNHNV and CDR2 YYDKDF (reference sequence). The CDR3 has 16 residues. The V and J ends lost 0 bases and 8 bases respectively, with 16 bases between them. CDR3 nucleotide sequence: TGTGCCACCAGCAGAGAACAGGCAGGGCACGACGAAAAACTGTTTTTT. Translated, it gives CATSREQAGHDEKLFF.